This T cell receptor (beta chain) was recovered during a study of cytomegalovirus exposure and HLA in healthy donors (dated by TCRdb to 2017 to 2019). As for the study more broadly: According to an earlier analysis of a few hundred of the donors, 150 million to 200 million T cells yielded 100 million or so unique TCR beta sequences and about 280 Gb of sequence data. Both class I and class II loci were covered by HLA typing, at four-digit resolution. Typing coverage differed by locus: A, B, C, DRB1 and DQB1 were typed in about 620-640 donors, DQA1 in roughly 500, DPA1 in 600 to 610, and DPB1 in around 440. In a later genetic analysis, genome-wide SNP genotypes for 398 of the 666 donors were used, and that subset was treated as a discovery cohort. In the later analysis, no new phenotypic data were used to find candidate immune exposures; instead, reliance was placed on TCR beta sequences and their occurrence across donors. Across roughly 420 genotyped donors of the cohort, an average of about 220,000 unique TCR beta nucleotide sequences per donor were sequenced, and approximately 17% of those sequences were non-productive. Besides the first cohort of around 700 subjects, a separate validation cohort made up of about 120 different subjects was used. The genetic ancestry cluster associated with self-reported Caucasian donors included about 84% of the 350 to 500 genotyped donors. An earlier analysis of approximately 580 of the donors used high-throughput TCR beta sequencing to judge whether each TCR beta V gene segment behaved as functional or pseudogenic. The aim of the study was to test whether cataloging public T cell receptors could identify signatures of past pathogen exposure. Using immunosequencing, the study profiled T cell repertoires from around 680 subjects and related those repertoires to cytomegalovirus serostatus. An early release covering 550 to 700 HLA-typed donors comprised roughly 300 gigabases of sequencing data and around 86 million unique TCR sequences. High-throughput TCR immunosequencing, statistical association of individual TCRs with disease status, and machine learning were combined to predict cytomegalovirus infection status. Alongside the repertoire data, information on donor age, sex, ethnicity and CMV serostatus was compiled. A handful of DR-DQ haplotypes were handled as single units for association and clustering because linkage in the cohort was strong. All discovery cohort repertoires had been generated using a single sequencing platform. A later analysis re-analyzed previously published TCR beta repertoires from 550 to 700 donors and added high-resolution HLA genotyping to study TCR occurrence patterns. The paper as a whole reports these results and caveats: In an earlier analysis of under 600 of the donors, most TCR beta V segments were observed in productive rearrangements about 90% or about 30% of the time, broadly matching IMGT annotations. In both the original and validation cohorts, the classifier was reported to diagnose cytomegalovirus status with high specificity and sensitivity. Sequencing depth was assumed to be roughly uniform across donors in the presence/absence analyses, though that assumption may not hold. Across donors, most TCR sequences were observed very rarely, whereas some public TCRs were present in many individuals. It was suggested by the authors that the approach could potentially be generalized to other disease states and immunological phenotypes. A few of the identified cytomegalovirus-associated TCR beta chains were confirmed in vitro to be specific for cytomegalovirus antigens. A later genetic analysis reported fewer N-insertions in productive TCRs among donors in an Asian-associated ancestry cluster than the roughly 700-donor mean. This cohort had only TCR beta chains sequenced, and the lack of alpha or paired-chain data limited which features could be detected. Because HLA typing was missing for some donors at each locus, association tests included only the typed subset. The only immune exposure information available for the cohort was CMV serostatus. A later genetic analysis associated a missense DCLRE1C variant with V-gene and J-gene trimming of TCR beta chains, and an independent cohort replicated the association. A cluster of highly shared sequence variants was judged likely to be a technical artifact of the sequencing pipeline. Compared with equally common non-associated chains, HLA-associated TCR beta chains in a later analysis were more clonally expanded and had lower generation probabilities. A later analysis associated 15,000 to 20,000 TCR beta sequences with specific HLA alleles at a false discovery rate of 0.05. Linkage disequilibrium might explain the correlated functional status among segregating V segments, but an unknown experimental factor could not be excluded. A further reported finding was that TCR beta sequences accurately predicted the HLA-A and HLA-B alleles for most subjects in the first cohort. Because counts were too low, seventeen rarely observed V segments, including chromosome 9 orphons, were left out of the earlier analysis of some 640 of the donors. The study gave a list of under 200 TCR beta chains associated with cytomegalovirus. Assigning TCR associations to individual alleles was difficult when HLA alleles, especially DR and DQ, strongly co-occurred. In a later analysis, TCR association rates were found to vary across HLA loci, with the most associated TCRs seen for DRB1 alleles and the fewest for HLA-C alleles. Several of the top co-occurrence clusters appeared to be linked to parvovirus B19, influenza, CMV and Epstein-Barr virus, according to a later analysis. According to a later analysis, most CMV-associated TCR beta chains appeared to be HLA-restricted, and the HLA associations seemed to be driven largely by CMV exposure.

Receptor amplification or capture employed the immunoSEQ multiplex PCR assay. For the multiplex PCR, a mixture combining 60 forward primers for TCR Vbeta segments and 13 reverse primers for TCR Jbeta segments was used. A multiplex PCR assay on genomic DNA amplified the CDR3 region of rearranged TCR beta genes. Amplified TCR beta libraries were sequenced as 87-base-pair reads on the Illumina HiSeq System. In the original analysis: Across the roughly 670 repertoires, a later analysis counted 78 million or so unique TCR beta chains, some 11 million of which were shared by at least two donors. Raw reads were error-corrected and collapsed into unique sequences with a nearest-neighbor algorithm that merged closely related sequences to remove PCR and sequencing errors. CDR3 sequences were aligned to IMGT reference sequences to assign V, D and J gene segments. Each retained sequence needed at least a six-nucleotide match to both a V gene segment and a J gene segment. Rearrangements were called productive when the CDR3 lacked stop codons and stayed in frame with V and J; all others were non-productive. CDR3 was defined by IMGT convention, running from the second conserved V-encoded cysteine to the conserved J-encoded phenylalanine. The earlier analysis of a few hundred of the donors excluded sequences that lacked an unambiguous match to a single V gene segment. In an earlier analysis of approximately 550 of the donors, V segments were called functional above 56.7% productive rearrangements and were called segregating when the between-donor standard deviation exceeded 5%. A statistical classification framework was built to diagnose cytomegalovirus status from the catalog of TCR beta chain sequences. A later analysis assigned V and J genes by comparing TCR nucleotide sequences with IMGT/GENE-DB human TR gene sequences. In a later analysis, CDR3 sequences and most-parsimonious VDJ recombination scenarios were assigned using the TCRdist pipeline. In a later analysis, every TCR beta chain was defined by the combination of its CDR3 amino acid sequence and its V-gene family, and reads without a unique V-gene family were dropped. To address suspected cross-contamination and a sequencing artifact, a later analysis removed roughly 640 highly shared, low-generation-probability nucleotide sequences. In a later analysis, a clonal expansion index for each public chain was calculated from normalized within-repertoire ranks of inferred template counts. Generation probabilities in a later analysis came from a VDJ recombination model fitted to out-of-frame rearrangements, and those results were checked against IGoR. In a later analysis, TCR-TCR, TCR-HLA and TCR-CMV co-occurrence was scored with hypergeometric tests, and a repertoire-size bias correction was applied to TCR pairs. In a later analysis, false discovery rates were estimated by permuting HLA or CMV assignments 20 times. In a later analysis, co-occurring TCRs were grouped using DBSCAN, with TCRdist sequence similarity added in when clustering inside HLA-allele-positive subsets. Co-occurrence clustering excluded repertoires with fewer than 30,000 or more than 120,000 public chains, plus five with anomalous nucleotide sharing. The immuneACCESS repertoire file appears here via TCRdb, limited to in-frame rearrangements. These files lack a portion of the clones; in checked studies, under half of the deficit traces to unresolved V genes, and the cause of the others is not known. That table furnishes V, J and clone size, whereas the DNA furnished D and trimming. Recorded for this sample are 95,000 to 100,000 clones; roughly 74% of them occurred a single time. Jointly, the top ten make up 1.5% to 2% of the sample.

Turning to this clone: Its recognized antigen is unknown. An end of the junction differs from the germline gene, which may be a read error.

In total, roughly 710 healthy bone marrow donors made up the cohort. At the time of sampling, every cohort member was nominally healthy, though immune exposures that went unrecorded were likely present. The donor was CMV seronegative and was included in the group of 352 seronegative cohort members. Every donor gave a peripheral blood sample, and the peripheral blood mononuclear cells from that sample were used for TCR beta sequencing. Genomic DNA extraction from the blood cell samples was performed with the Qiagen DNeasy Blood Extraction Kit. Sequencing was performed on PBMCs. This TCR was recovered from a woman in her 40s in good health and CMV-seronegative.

The bases are TGTGCCATCAGTACAGGACATGGCTACACCTTC. Its product reads: CAISTGHGYTF. The chain joins TRBV25-1 to TRBJ1-2; the D segment could be TRBD1, given 5 matching bases. Its CDR3 holds 11 amino acids, cysteine through phenylalanine. Of the read, only the CDR3 DNA is kept; its 33 bases are in frame from base 1. The germline V gene provides CDR1 MGHDK and CDR2 SYGVNS.